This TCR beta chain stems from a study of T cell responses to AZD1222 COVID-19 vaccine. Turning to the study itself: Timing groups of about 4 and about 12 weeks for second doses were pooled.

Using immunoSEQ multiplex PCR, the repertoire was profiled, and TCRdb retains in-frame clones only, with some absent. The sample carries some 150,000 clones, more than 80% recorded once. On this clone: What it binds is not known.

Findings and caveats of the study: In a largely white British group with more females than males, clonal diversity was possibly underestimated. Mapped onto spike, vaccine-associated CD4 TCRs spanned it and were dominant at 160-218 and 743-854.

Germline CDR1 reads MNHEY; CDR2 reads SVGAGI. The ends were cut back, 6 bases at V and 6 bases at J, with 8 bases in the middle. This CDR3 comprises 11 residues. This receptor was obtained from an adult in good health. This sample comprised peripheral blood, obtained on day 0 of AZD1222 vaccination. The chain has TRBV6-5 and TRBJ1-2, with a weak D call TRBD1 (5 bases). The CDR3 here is CASSEGNGYTF. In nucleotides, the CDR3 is TGTGCCAGCAGCGAGGGGAATGGCTACACCTTC.